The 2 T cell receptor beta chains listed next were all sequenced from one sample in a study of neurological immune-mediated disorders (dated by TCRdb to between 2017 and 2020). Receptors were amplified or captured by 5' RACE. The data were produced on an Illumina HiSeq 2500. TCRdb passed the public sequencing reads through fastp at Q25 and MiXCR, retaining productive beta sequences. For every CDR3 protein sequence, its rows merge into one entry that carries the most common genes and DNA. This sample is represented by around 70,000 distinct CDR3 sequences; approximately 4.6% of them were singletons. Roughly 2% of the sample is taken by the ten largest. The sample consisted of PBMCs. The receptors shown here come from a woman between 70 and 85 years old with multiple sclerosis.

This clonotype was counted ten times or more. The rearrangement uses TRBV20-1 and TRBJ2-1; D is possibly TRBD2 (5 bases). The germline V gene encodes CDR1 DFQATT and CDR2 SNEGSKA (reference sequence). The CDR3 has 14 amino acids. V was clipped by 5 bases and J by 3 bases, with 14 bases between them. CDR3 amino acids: CSASLSGGYNEQFF. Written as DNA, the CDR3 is TGCAGTGCTTCCCTCAGCGGCGGCTACAATGAGCAGTTCTTC.

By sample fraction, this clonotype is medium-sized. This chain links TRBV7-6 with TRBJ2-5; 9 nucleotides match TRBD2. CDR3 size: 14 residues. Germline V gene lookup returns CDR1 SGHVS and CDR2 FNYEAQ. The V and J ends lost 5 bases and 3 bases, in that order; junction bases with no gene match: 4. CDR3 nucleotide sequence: TGTGCCAGCAGCACCGGGACTAGCAAAGAGACCCAGTACTTC. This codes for CASSTGTSKETQYF.